These 13 T cell receptor beta chains came from one sample sequenced in a study of CD8 T cells in Susac syndrome. Reverse transcription of about 0.45 to 1 ug RNA was carried out with random hexamers. TCRdb used MiXCR to reprocess the immunoSEQ multiplex PCR reads, holding one entry per CDR3 protein. The repertoire holds around 170,000 distinct CDR3 sequences, with roughly 95% as singletons. Sequences were obtained from CD4+ T cells from PBMCs. These receptors all come from a human donor with Susac syndrome.

The chain joins TRBV25-1 to TRBJ2-7, with D uncertain. CDR3 length: 13 residues. CDR1 and CDR2 (germline): MGHDK, SYGVNS. Trimming left V 7 bases short and J 0 bases short, with 10 bases between. The DNA of the CDR3 is TGTGCCAGCATGGCGGTCAGCTCCTACGAGCAGTACTTC. Its protein is CASMAVSSYEQYF.

This clonotype was picked up one time. The genes are TRBV20-1 and TRBJ2-5, with 7 bases identical to TRBD1. Germline CDR1 reads DFQATT; CDR2 reads SNEGSKA (reference sequence). The CDR3 has 15 amino acids. J lost 0 bases, V lost 4 bases, and 8 bases had no gene match. This CDR3 is CSATPDRSYQETQYF. The CDR3 DNA follows: TGCAGTGCTACGCCGGACAGGTCGTACCAAGAGACCCAGTACTTC.

This chain uses TRBV14 with TRBJ1-2; D remains ambiguous. The CDR3 is 15 residues long. Deletions cut 4 bases from V and 2 bases from J, with 14 bases between. CDR1 is SGHDN and CDR2 is FVKESK in the germline V gene. The CDR3 sequence is CASSRIFSLNYGYTF. The CDR3 nucleotides read TGTGCCAGCAGCCGAATCTTCAGCCTGAACTATGGCTACACCTTC.

J is TRBJ1-1 and V is TRBV6-2 or TRBV6-3; no clear D gene. Deletions cut 4 bases from V and 3 bases from J, with 15 bases between. This CDR3 has 15 amino acids. Germline CDR1 reads MNHEY; CDR2 reads SVGEGT. In DNA, the CDR3 is TGTGCCAGCAGTTTCCGACCCGGAGGTCACACTGAAGCTTTCTTT. It encodes CASSFRPGGHTEAFF.

V and J are TRBV29-1 and TRBJ2-3; no reliable D call. The V gene's germline CDR1 is SQVTM and CDR2 ANQGSEA. This CDR3 comprises 15 residues. V gave up 2 bases and J gave up 4 bases, with 16 bases separating them. CDR3 in amino acids: CSVERVVGFPDTQYF. DNA of the CDR3: TGCAGCGTTGAACGGGTAGTTGGGTTTCCAGATACGCAGTATTTT.

The chain combines TRBV28 with TRBJ1-2; D not resolved. Per germline, CDR1 MDHEN and CDR2 SYDVKM. The V end was cut by 2 bases, the J end by 8 bases, with 9 bases between. The CDR3 runs to 12 residues. The CDR3 DNA is TGTGCCAGCAGTTTAACGGTGGCCGGCTACACCTTC. It encodes CASSLTVAGYTF.

This clonotype was seen just once. The rearrangement uses TRBV2 and TRBJ2-3; D is unclear. The germline CDR1 and CDR2 sequences are SNHLY and FYNNEI. The CDR3 runs to 14 residues. V was cut by 3 bases and J by 2 bases, with 9 bases left in between. The CDR3, as DNA: TGTGCCAGCAGTGATCCCTCGAACACAGATACGCAGTATTTT. Protein sequence: CASSDPSNTDTQYF. The full variable domain, completed using reference TRBV2 and TRBJ2-3, is EPEVTQTPSHQVTQMGQEVILRCVPISNHLYFYWYRQILGQKVEFLVSFYNNEISEKSEIFDDQFSVERPDGSNFTLKIRSTKLEDSAMYFCASSDPSNTDTQYFGPGTRLTVL.

The chain joins TRBV30 to TRBJ1-2; D not resolved. The CDR3 runs to 12 residues. The germline gives CDR1 GTSNPN, CDR2 SVGIG (reference sequence). The V end was cut by 4 bases, the J end by 4 bases, with 10 bases between. This CDR3 reads CAWMRGIYGYTF. CDR3 DNA sequence: TGTGCCTGGATGCGCGGGATCTATGGCTACACCTTC.

CDR3 nucleotide sequence: TGTGCCAGCAGCGTAGGTGTAGCGGTCCAAGAGACCCAGTACTTC. Amino acids: CASSVGVAVQETQYF. V gene TRBV9 combines with J gene TRBJ2-5; a possible D gene is TRBD2 (6 bases). This CDR3 comprises 15 residues. Trimming pared 0 bases from V and 1 base from J, leaving 10 bases between. CDR1 is SGDLS, CDR2 YYNGEE, per germline.

The rearrangement links TRBV18 to TRBJ1-5, with 9 positions matching TRBD1. CDR3 size: 15 residues. V was pared by 3 bases and J by 8 bases, with 8 bases of the junction left unmatched. Germline CDR1 reads KGHSH; CDR2 reads LQKENI. The CDR3 DNA sequence: TGTGCCAGCTCACCCCTCGGGACAGGGAGCAAGCCCCAGCATTTT. Protein product: CASSPLGTGSKPQHF. Supplemented by reference TRBV18 and TRBJ1-5, the full variable domain reads NAGVMQNPRHLVRRRGQEARLRCSPMKGHSHVYWYRQLPEEGLKFMVYLQKENIIDESGMPKERFSAEFPKEGPSILRIQQVVRGDSAAYFCASSPLGTGSKPQHFGDGTRLSIL.

J is TRBJ2-3 and V is TRBV13, with 8 positions matching TRBD2. Unmatched junction bases numbered 14, after V lost 6 bases and J lost 3 bases. Per germline, CDR1 PRHDT and CDR2 FYEKMQ (reference sequence). CDR3 length: 17 residues. CDR3 loop: CASRESRAGGRTDTQYF. The CDR3 DNA follows: TGTGCCAGCAGGGAATCCAGGGCGGGGGGCAGAACAGATACGCAGTATTTT. The full variable domain, with the rest looked up from reference TRBV13 and TRBJ2-3, is AAGVIQSPRHLIKEKRETATLKCYPIPRHDTVYWYQQGPGQDPQFLISFYEKMQSDKGSIPDRFSAQQFSDYHSELNMSSLELGDSALYFCASRESRAGGRTDTQYFGPGTRLTVL.

The CDR3 region is CASARAVAGSYEQYF. CDR3 in DNA: TGTGCCAGCGCCAGAGCGGTAGCGGGGTCCTACGAGCAGTACTTC. V gene TRBV3-1 combines with J gene TRBJ2-7; 8 nucleotides match TRBD2. V lost 8 bases, J lost 1 base, and 10 bases stayed unmatched. The CDR3 covers 15 residues. In germline, CDR1 is LGHDT, CDR2 YNNKEL (reference sequence).

This sequence joins TRBV28 and TRBJ2-2; 8 positions agree with TRBD1. Germline CDR1 and CDR2: MDHEN and SYDVKM. The J segment lost 3 bases and the V segment lost 5 bases, leaving 8 bases of the junction unmatched. This CDR3 is 16 amino acids long. The CDR3 is CASSNIGQGDTGELFF. Here the CDR3 DNA reads TGTGCCAGCAGTAACATCGGACAGGGTGACACCGGGGAGCTGTTTTTT.